This T cell receptor beta chain came from a study of PD-1 blockade in classical Hodgkin lymphoma. Turning to this clone: Its antigen is not known.

Time point indicated: newly diagnosed, previously untreated cHL patient sample. By magnetic negative selection, CD4+ T cells were purified from thawed PBMCs. Serving as comparison were PBMCs from newly diagnosed, untreated classical Hodgkin lymphoma, which were sequenced alongside the relapsed/refractory trial patients. Libraries were prepared by immunoSEQ multiplex PCR; TCRdb keeps only in-frame clonotypes and omits some of them. In the table there are about 23,000 clones, approximately 91% of which are singletons. General observations from the study: Possibly reflecting disease activity or prior therapy, repertoire differences have causes that remain undefined. Newly diagnosed patients reportedly had lower baseline TCR diversity than healthy donors.

The CDR3 spans 16 residues. Trimming removed 2 bases at V and 3 bases at J, with 17 bases between. Germline V gene data show CDR1 as KGHSH and CDR2 as LQKENI. This rearrangement joins TRBV18 to TRBJ2-7; D is ambiguous. This TCR was sampled from a human donor with classical Hodgkin lymphoma. Source material: CD4+ T cells from blood. CDR3 sequence: CASSPGVGHRNYEQYF. DNA of the CDR3: TGTGCCAGCTCACCAGGGGTAGGGCACCGGAACTACGAGCAGTACTTC.